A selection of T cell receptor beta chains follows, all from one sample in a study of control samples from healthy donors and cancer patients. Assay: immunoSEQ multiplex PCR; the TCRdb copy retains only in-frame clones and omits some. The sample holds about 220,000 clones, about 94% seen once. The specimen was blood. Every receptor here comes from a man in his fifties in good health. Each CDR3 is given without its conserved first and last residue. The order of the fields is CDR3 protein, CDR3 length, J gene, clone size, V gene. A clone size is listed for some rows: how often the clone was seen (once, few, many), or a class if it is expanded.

cdr3_aa: ASSLARESHEQF; cdr3_length: 12; j_call: TRBJ2-1; clone_size: NA; v_call: TRBV7-2
cdr3_aa: ASSNPPQPQH; cdr3_length: 10; j_call: TRBJ1-5; clone_size: NA; v_call: TRBV7-9
cdr3_aa: ASSYTGGIGELF; cdr3_length: 12; j_call: TRBJ2-2; clone_size: NA; v_call: TRBV6-6
cdr3_aa: ASSEGTDTQY; cdr3_length: 10; j_call: TRBJ2-3; clone_size: few; v_call: TRBV10-1
cdr3_aa: ASSAGGTNYGYT; cdr3_length: 12; j_call: TRBJ1-2; clone_size: NA; v_call: TRBV28
cdr3_aa: ASRDRTYGYT; cdr3_length: 10; j_call: TRBJ1-2; clone_size: NA; v_call: TRBV6-5
cdr3_aa: ASSLRAGSISGANVLT; cdr3_length: 16; j_call: TRBJ2-6; clone_size: NA; v_call: TRBV5-8
cdr3_aa: ASSCRDCLDYGYT; cdr3_length: 13; j_call: TRBJ1-2; clone_size: NA; v_call: TRBV5-4
cdr3_aa: ASSEISQPGNTIY; cdr3_length: 13; j_call: TRBJ1-3; clone_size: NA; v_call: TRBV2
cdr3_aa: ATSGSWTSGGPPNEQF; cdr3_length: 16; j_call: TRBJ2-1; clone_size: NA; v_call: TRBV24-1
cdr3_aa: ATSRPGTYEQY; cdr3_length: 11; j_call: TRBJ2-7; clone_size: NA; v_call: TRBV15
cdr3_aa: ASSGGTGRADTQY; cdr3_length: 13; j_call: TRBJ2-3; clone_size: NA; v_call: TRBV10-1
cdr3_aa: ASSRSNQPQH; cdr3_length: 10; j_call: TRBJ1-5; clone_size: few; v_call: TRBV7-9
cdr3_aa: ASSSRGNYGYT; cdr3_length: 11; j_call: TRBJ1-2; clone_size: NA; v_call: TRBV7-8
cdr3_aa: ASRRGKDGTEAF; cdr3_length: 12; j_call: TRBJ1-1; clone_size: NA; v_call: TRBV28
cdr3_aa: ASSPSHGLFTAF; cdr3_length: 12; j_call: TRBJ1-1; clone_size: NA; v_call: TRBV4-3
cdr3_aa: ASSQGPYYEQY; cdr3_length: 11; j_call: TRBJ2-7; clone_size: NA; v_call: TRBV5-1
cdr3_aa: ASRPTPQGPNTEAF; cdr3_length: 14; j_call: TRBJ1-1; clone_size: NA; v_call: TRBV5-1
cdr3_aa: ASSPEGRAGTEAF; cdr3_length: 13; j_call: TRBJ1-1; clone_size: NA; v_call: TRBV18
cdr3_aa: ASSLGPASNQPQH; cdr3_length: 13; j_call: TRBJ1-5; clone_size: NA; v_call: TRBV7-2
cdr3_aa: ATSDAGLANNEQF; cdr3_length: 13; j_call: TRBJ2-1; clone_size: NA; v_call: TRBV24-1
cdr3_aa: ASSQGRNTEAF; cdr3_length: 11; j_call: TRBJ1-1; clone_size: NA; v_call: TRBV3-1/TRBV3-2
cdr3_aa: ASSLEGRGTDTQY; cdr3_length: 13; j_call: TRBJ2-3; clone_size: NA; v_call: TRBV11-3
cdr3_aa: ASTGGDYGYT; cdr3_length: 10; j_call: TRBJ1-2; clone_size: once; v_call: TRBV6-6
cdr3_aa: ASKGNTEAF; cdr3_length: 9; j_call: TRBJ1-1; clone_size: once; v_call: TRBV10-3
cdr3_aa: ASSPSPDNWSGELF; cdr3_length: 14; j_call: TRBJ2-2; clone_size: NA; v_call: TRBV4-1
cdr3_aa: ATQRAGFGANVLT; cdr3_length: 13; j_call: TRBJ2-6; clone_size: NA; v_call: TRBV27
cdr3_aa: ASNYITGELF; cdr3_length: 10; j_call: TRBJ2-2; clone_size: once; v_call: TRBV6-5
cdr3_aa: ASSIDRTGSPLH; cdr3_length: 12; j_call: TRBJ1-6; clone_size: NA; v_call: TRBV21-1
cdr3_aa: ASTQSQGRAF; cdr3_length: 10; j_call: TRBJ1-1; clone_size: NA; v_call: TRBV12-3/TRBV12-4
cdr3_aa: ASRGQGSYGYT; cdr3_length: 11; j_call: TRBJ1-2; clone_size: NA; v_call: TRBV28
cdr3_aa: ASRSGPQTGELF; cdr3_length: 12; j_call: TRBJ2-2; clone_size: NA; v_call: TRBV5-6
cdr3_aa: ASSPRGSTEAF; cdr3_length: 11; j_call: TRBJ1-1; clone_size: NA; v_call: TRBV18
cdr3_aa: ASSRTGGLDTEAF; cdr3_length: 13; j_call: TRBJ1-1; clone_size: NA; v_call: TRBV7-9
cdr3_aa: ASSAGTGPLNSPLH; cdr3_length: 14; j_call: TRBJ1-6; clone_size: NA; v_call: TRBV5-1
cdr3_aa: ASSLRRPVETQY; cdr3_length: 12; j_call: TRBJ2-5; clone_size: NA; v_call: TRBV5-1
cdr3_aa: ASSFQVYNEQF; cdr3_length: 11; j_call: TRBJ2-1; clone_size: NA; v_call: TRBV7-3
cdr3_aa: ASRPRGPRTDTQY; cdr3_length: 13; j_call: TRBJ2-3; clone_size: NA; v_call: TRBV4-3
cdr3_aa: AWSVSGTGADGELF; cdr3_length: 14; j_call: TRBJ2-2; clone_size: NA; v_call: TRBV30
cdr3_aa: ASTVAGGPYEQY; cdr3_length: 12; j_call: TRBJ2-7; clone_size: NA; v_call: TRBV7-2
cdr3_aa: ASSPQGAGEKLF; cdr3_length: 12; j_call: TRBJ1-4; clone_size: NA; v_call: TRBV6-5
cdr3_aa: ASSANAFYTDTQY; cdr3_length: 13; j_call: TRBJ2-3; clone_size: NA; v_call: TRBV5-1
cdr3_aa: ASSGREVNTEAF; cdr3_length: 12; j_call: TRBJ1-1; clone_size: NA; v_call: TRBV5-1
cdr3_aa: ASSLGVIHETQY; cdr3_length: 12; j_call: TRBJ2-5; clone_size: NA; v_call: TRBV5-1
cdr3_aa: ASSLMPLGTGELF; cdr3_length: 13; j_call: TRBJ2-2; clone_size: NA; v_call: TRBV5-1
cdr3_aa: ASSRASGGRAGELF; cdr3_length: 14; j_call: TRBJ2-2; clone_size: NA; v_call: TRBV4-3
cdr3_aa: ASSLRSKNTGELF; cdr3_length: 13; j_call: TRBJ2-2; clone_size: NA; v_call: TRBV27
cdr3_aa: SASSGDHTQY; cdr3_length: 10; j_call: TRBJ2-3; clone_size: NA; v_call: TRBV20-1
cdr3_aa: ASSEAALGTEAF; cdr3_length: 12; j_call: TRBJ1-1; clone_size: once; v_call: TRBV2